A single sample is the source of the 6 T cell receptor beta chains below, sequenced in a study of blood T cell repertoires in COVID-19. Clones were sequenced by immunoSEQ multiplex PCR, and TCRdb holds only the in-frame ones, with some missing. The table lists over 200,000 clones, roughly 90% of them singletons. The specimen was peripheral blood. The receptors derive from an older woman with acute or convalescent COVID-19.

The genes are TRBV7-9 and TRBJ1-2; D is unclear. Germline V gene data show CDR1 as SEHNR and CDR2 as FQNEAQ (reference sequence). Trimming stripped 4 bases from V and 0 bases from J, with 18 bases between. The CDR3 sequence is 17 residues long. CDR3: CASSSAAAGLANYGYTF. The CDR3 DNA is TGTGCCAGCAGCTCAGCGGCGGCGGGATTAGCTAACTATGGCTACACCTTC.

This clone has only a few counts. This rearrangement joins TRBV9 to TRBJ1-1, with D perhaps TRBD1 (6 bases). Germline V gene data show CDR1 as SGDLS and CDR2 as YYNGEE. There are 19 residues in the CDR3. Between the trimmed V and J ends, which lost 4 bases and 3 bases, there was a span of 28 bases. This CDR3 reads CASSPLRTATNSLYTEAFF. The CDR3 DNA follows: TGTGCCAGCAGCCCGCTGCGGACAGCGACAAACAGTTTGTACACTGAAGCTTTCTTT.

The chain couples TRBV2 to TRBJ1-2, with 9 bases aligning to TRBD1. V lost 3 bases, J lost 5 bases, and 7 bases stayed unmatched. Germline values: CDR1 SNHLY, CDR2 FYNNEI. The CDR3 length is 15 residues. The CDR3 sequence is CASSDWGTGNYGYTF. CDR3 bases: TGTGCCAGCAGTGATTGGGGGACAGGGAATTATGGCTACACCTTC. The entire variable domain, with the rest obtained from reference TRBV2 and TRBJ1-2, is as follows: EPEVTQTPSHQVTQMGQEVILRCVPISNHLYFYWYRQILGQKVEFLVSFYNNEISEKSEIFDDQFSVERPDGSNFTLKIRSTKLEDSAMYFCASSDWGTGNYGYTFGSGTRLTVV.

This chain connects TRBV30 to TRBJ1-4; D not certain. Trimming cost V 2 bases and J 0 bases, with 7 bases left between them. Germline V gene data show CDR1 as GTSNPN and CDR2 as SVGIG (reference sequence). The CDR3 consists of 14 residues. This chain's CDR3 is CAWSSHSTNEKLFF. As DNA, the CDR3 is TGTGCCTGGAGTTCCCACTCAACTAATGAAAAACTGTTTTTT.

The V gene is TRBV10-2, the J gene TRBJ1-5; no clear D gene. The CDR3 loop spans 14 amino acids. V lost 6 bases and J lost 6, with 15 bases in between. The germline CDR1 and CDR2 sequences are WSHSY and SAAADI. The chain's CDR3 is CASRERGSGQPQHF. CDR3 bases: TGCGCCAGCAGGGAGCGGGGTTCAGGTCAGCCCCAGCATTTT.

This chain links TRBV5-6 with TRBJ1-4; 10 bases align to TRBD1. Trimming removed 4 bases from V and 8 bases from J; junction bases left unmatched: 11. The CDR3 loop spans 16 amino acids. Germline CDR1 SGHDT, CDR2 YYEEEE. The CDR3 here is CASSRNPGQGSEKLFF. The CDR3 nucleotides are TGTGCCAGCAGCCGGAATCCGGGACAGGGGAGCGAAAAACTGTTTTTT.